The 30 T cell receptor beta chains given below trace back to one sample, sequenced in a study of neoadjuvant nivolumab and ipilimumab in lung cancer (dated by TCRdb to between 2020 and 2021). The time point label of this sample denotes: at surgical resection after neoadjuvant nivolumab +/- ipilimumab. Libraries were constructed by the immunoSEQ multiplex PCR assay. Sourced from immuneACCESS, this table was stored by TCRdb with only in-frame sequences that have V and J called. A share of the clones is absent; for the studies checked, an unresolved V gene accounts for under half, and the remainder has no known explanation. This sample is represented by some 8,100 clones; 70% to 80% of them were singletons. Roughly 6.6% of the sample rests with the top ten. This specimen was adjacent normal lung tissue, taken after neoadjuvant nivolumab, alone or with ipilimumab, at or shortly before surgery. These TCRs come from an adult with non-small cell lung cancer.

The CDR3 sequence: CASSNRDRGTTEAFF. The DNA for the CDR3 is TGTGCCAGCAGCAACCGGGACAGGGGGACCACTGAAGCTTTCTTT. This chain uses TRBV7-9 with TRBJ1-1, with TRBD1 matching 11 bases. Unmatched junction bases numbered 6, after V lost 5 bases and J lost 4 bases. The CDR3 runs to 15 residues. CDR1 is SEHNR and CDR2 is FQNEAQ in the germline V gene (reference sequence).

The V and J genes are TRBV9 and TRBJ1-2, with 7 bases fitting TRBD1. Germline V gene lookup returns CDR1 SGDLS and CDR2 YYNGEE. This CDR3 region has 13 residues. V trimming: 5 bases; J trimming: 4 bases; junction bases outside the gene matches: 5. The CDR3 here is CASSIQGSYGYTF. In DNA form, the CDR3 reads TGTGCCAGCAGTATACAGGGGAGCTATGGCTACACCTTC.

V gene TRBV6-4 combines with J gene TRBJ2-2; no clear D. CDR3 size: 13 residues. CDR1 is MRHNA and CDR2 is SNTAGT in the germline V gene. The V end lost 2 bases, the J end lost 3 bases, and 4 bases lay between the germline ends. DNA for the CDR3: TGTGCCAGCAGTGACAGGGACACCGGGGAGCTGTTTTTT. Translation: CASSDRDTGELFF.

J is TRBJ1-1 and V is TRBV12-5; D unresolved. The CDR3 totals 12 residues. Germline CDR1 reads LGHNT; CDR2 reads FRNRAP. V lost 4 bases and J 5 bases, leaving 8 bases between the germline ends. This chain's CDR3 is CASGYGKTEAFF. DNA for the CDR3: TGTGCTAGTGGTTACGGGAAAACTGAAGCTTTCTTT. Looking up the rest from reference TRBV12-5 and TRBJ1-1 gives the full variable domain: DARVTQTPRHKVTEMGQEVTMRCQPILGHNTVFWYRQTMMQGLELLAYFRNRAPLDDSGMPKDRFSAEMPDATLATLKIQPSEPRDSAVYFCASGYGKTEAFFGQGTRLTVV.

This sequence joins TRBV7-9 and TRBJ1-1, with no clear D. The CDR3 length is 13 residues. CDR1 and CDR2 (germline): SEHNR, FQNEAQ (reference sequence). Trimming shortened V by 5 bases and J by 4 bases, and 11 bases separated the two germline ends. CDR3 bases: TGTGCCAGCAGCGCCTCTATGGGCACTGAAGCTTTCTTT. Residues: CASSASMGTEAFF.

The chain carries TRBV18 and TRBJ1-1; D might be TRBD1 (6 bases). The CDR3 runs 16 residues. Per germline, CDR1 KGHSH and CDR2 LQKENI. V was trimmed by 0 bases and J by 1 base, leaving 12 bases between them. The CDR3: CASSPPGNRENTEAFF. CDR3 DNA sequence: TGTGCCAGCTCACCACCGGGAAACAGGGAGAACACTGAAGCTTTCTTT.

The DNA for the CDR3 is TGTGCCAGCTCCCGTGAAGGGGGAGGATATGGCTACACCTTC. Protein: CASSREGGGYGYTF. The chain carries TRBV18 and TRBJ1-2, with D possibly matching TRBD1 (6 bases). Germline-derived CDR1 and CDR2 are KGHSH and LQKENI. V shed 6 bases and J shed 5 bases, with 16 bases lying between them. The CDR3 has 14 amino acids. The full variable domain, rest sourced from reference TRBV18 and TRBJ1-2, is NAGVMQNPRHLVRRRGQEARLRCSPMKGHSHVYWYRQLPEEGLKFMVYLQKENIIDESGMPKERFSAEFPKEGPSILRIQQVVRGDSAAYFCASSREGGGYGYTFGSGTRLTVV.

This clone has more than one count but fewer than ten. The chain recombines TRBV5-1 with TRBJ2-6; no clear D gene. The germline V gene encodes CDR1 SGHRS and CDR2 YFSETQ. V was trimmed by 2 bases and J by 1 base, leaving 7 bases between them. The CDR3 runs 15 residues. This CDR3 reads CASSFDGSGANVLTF. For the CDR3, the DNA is TGCGCCAGCAGCTTTGACGGGTCTGGGGCCAACGTCCTGACTTTC.

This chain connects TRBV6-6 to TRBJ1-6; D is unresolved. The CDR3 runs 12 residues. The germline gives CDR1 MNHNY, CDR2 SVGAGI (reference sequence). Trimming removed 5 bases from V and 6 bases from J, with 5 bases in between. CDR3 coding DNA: TGTGCCAGCAGTCCCAGTAATTCACCCCTCCACTTT. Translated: CASSPSNSPLHF.

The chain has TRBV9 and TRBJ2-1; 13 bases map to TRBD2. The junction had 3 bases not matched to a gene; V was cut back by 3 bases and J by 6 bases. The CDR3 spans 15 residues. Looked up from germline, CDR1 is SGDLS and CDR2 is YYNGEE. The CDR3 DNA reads TGTGCCAGCAGCGCTCGACTAGCGGGGGGCAATGAGCAGTTCTTC. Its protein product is CASSARLAGGNEQFF.

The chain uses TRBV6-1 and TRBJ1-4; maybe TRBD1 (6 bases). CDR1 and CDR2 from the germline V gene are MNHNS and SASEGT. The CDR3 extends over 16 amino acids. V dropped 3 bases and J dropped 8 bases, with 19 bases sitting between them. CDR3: CASSEAPWGAKEKLFF. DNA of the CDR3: TGTGCCAGCAGTGAGGCCCCGTGGGGGGCGAAGGAAAAACTGTTTTTT.

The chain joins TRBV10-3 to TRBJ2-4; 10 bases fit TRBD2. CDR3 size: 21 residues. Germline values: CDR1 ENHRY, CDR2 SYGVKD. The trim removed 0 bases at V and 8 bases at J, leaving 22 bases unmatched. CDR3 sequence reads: CAISESLGVAGGRSVLDIQYF. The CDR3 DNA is TGTGCCATCAGTGAGTCGTTGGGGGTAGCGGGGGGCCGGAGCGTATTGGACATTCAGTACTTC.

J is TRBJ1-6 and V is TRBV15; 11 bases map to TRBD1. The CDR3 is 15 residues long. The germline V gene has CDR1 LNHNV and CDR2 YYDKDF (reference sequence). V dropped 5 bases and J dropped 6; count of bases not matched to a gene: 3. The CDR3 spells CATSRGTGGNSPLHF. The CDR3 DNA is TGTGCCACCAGCCGGGGGACAGGGGGTAATTCACCCCTCCACTTT.

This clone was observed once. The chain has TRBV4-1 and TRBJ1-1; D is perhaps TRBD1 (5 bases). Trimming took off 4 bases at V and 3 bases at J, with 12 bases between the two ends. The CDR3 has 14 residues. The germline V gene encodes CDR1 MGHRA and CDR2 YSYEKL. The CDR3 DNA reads TGCGCCAGCAGCCCTTCGACAGCGGACACTGAAGCTTTCTTT. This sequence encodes CASSPSTADTEAFF.

CDR3 sequence (DNA): TGTGCCAGCAGCACAGGGGGCGGCTATAATTCACCCCTCCACTTT. Translating it yields CASSTGGGYNSPLHF. The V call is TRBV5-6, the J call TRBJ1-6; 9 bases agree with TRBD1. The junction had 2 bases not matched to a gene; V was cut back by 4 bases and J by 3 bases. The CDR3 contains 15 residues. CDR1 SGHDT and CDR2 YYEEEE come from the germline V gene.

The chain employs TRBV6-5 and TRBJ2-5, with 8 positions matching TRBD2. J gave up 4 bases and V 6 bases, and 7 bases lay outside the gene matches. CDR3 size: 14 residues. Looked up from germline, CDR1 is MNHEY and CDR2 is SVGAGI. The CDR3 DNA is TGTGCCAGCAGAAACGGACTAGCCACAGAGACCCAGTACTTC. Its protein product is CASRNGLATETQYF.

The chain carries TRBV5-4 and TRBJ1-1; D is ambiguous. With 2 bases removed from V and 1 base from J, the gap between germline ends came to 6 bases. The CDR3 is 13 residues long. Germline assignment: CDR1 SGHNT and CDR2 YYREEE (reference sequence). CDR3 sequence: CASSLRENTEAFF. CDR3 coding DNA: TGTGCCAGCAGCTTACGGGAGAACACTGAAGCTTTCTTT.

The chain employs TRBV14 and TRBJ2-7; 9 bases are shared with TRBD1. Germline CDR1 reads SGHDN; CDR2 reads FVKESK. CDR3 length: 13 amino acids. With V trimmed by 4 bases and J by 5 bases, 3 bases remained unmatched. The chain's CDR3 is CASSRDRVHEQYF. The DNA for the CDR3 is TGTGCCAGCAGCCGGGACAGGGTACACGAGCAGTACTTC.

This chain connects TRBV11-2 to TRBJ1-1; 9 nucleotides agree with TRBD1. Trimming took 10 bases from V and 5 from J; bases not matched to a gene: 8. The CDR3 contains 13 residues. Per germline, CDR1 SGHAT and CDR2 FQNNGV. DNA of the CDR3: TGTGCCACCCCGGGACAGGGTGGGACTGAAGCTTTCTTT. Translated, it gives CATPGQGGTEAFF.

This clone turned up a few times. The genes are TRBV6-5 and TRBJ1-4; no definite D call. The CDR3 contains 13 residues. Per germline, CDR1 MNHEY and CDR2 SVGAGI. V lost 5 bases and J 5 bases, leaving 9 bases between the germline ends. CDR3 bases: TGTGCCAGCAGTGGACGGCGAAATGAAAAACTGTTTTTT. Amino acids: CASSGRRNEKLFF.

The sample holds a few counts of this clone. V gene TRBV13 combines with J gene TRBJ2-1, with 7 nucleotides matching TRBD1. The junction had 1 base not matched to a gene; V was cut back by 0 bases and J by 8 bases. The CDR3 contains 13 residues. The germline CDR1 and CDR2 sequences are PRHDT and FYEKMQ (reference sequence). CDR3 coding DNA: TGTGCCAGCAGCTTAGGTGGACAGGATGAGCAGTTCTTC. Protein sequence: CASSLGGQDEQFF. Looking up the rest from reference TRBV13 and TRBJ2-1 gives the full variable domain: AAGVIQSPRHLIKEKRETATLKCYPIPRHDTVYWYQQGPGQDPQFLISFYEKMQSDKGSIPDRFSAQQFSDYHSELNMSSLELGDSALYFCASSLGGQDEQFFGPGTRLTVL.

The CDR3 DNA sequence: TGTGCCAGCTCACCATCTCGAGAGAAGGCTTCTATTAACTATGGCTACACCTTC. It translates to CASSPSREKASINYGYTF. V and J are TRBV18 and TRBJ1-2; D remains unclear. This CDR3 contains 18 residues. V lost 2 bases to trimming and J lost 1 base, with 20 bases between them. Germline V gene sequence: CDR1 KGHSH, CDR2 LQKENI.

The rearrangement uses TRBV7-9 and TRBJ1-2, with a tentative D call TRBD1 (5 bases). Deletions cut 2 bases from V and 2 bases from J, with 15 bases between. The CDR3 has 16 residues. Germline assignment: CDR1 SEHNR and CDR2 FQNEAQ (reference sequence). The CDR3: CASSLQGQGRNYGYTF. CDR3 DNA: TGTGCCAGCAGCTTACAAGGGCAGGGTCGCAACTATGGCTACACCTTC.

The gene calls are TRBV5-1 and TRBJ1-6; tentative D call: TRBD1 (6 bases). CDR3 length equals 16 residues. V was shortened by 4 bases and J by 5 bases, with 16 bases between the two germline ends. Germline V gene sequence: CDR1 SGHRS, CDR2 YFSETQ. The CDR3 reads CASSPEDSSNNSPLHF. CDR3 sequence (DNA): TGCGCCAGCAGCCCAGAGGACAGCTCTAATAATTCACCCCTCCACTTT. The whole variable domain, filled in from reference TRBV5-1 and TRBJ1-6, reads KAGVTQTPRYLIKTRGQQVTLSCSPISGHRSVSWYQQTPGQGLQFLFEYFSETQRNKGNFPGRFSGRQFSNSRSEMNVSTLELGDSALYLCASSPEDSSNNSPLHFGNGTRLTVT.

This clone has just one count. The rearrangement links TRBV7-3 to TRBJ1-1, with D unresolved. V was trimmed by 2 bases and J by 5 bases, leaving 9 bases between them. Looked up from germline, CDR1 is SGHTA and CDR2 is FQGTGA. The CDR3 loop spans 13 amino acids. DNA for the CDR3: TGTGCCAGCAGCTTAGGTGCAGAGACTGAAGCTTTCTTT. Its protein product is CASSLGAETEAFF.

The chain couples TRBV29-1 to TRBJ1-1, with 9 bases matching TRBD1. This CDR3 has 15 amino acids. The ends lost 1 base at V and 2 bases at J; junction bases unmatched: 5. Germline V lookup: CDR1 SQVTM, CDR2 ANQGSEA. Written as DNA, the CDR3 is TGCAGCGTTGAAGGGACAGGGGACCTAAACACTGAAGCTTTCTTT. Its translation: CSVEGTGDLNTEAFF.

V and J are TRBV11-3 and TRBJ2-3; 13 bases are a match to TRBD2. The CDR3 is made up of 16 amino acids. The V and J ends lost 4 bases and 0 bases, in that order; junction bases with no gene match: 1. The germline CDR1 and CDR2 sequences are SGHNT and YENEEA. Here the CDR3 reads CASSSGLAGSTDTQYF. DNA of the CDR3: TGTGCCAGCAGCTCGGGACTAGCGGGGAGCACAGATACGCAGTATTTT. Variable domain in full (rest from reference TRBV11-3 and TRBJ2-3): EAGVVQSPRYKIIEKKQPVAFWCNPISGHNTLYWYLQNLGQGPELLIRYENEEAVDDSQLPKDRFSAERLKGVDSTLKIQPAELGDSAVYLCASSSGLAGSTDTQYFGPGTRLTVL.

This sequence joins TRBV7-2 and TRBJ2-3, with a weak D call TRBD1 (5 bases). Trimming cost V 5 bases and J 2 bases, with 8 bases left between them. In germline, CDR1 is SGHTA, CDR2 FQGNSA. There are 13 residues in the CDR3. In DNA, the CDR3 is TGTGCCAGCAGCCCGGACATCACAGATACGCAGTATTTT. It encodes CASSPDITDTQYF.

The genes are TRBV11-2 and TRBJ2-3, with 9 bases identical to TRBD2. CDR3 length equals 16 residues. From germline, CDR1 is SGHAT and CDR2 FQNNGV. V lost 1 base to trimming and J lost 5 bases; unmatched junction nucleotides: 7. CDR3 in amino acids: CASSLGPSGNEDTQYF. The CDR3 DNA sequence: TGTGCCAGCAGCTTAGGCCCTAGCGGGAACGAAGATACGCAGTATTTT.

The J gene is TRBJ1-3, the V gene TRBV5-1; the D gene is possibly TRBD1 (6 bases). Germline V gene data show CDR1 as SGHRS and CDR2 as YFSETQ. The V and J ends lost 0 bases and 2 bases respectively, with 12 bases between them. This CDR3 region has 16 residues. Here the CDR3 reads CASSLEGGLPGNTIYF. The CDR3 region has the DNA TGCGCCAGCAGCTTGGAGGGGGGGCTGCCTGGAAACACCATATATTTT.